This is a list of T cell receptor beta chains from one sample in a study of T cell repertoires in aging, cancer and after chemotherapy. In TCRdb, the multiplex PCR reads were re-called with MiXCR into one record per CDR3 protein. The repertoire holds 1,500 to 2,000 distinct CDR3 sequences, with approximately 23% as singletons. The sequenced material came from blood. The receptors come from a human donor with a blood cancer. Each CDR3 is given with its conserved first and last residue. Fields, in order: clone size, J gene, D gene, V gene, CDR3 protein, CDR3 DNA. A D gene is named only where the DNA matches it firmly. Only part of the rows carry a size: once, few, many, or a class if the clone is expanded.

size: medium-sized
J: TRBJ2-1
D: .
V: TRBV29-1
CDR3: CSVDNYNEQFF
DNA: TGCAGCGTTGACAACTACAATGAGCAGTTCTTC

size: medium-sized
J: TRBJ1-1
D: .
V: TRBV19
CDR3: CASSIGGRLNTEAFF
DNA: TGTGCCAGTAGTATCGGGGGGAGGTTGAACACTGAAGCTTTCTTT

size: .
J: TRBJ2-7
D: TRBD2
V: TRBV19
CDR3: CASSIGGRGYEQYF
DNA: TGTGCCAGTAGTATAGGCGGGAGGGGCTACGAGCAGTACTTC

size: few
J: TRBJ2-5
D: .
V: TRBV5-1
CDR3: CASSPGTSQETQYF
DNA: TGCGCCAGCAGCCCGGGGACTTCACAAGAGACCCAGTACTTC

size: medium-sized
J: TRBJ1-5
D: TRBD1
V: TRBV13
CDR3: CASSSSAGGQPQHF
DNA: TGTGCCAGCAGCTCCAGTGCAGGGGGACAGCCCCAGCATTTT

size: medium-sized
J: TRBJ2-3
D: .
V: TRBV6-5
CDR3: CASSYPRGGGTDTQYF
DNA: TGTGCCAGCAGTTACCCCAGAGGCGGGGGCACAGATACGCAGTATTTT

size: medium-sized
J: TRBJ2-7
D: .
V: TRBV6-2/TRBV6-3
CDR3: CASSLGSYEQYF
DNA: TGTGCCAGCAGTCTTGGATCCTACGAGCAGTACTTC

size: few
J: TRBJ1-4
D: .
V: TRBV7-9
CDR3: CASSPTLGRFNEKLFF
DNA: TGTGCCAGCAGCCCCACCTTGGGGCGTTTTAATGAAAAACTGTTTTTT

size: medium-sized
J: TRBJ2-1
D: TRBD1
V: TRBV5-5
CDR3: CASRGTGRNEQFF
DNA: TGTGCCAGCAGGGGGACAGGGCGGAATGAGCAGTTCTTC

size: few
J: TRBJ2-3
D: TRBD2
V: TRBV27
CDR3: CASSTLLAGSTDTQYF
DNA: TGTGCCAGCAGTACTCTACTAGCGGGAAGCACAGATACGCAGTATTTT

size: medium-sized
J: TRBJ1-6
D: TRBD1
V: TRBV12-3/TRBV12-4
CDR3: CASDSGTFRGDSPLHF
DNA: TGTGCCAGCGATTCCGGGACGTTCAGGGGGGATTCACCCCTCCACTTT

size: medium-sized
J: TRBJ2-1
D: .
V: TRBV27
CDR3: CASSLNYNEQFF
DNA: TGTGCCAGCAGTTTAAACTACAATGAGCAGTTCTTC